A selection of T cell receptor beta chains follows, all from one sample in a study of T-cell memory formation after mild COVID-19. TCRdb independently ran MiXCR on the 5' RACE reads; one entry per CDR3 protein. The sample has around 500,000 distinct CDR3 sequences; 15% to 20% are singletons. Input material: PBMCs or a T cell subset sorted from them (not recorded which). The receptors here all came from an adult woman who had mild COVID-19 (a few samples of this study predate the infection). Cell type and time point are not known. CDR3s include the opening cysteine and the closing phenylalanine or tryptophan. Each record gives: D gene, J gene, V gene, CDR3 protein. A D gene is named only where the DNA matches it firmly.

NA,TRBJ2-2,TRBV6-6,CATDRDTNTGELFF
NA,TRBJ2-2,TRBV6-5,CASSLLVGSELFF
TRBD1,TRBJ2-1,TRBV5-1,CASSLEWRDRGLVSYNEQFF
TRBD2,TRBJ2-5,TRBV5-1,CASSVGTSGRVETQYF
TRBD2,TRBJ2-7,TRBV7-2,CASSLSGGRAGEQYF
NA,TRBJ1-1,TRBV6-5,CASSYRGAAHTEAFF
TRBD2,TRBJ2-7,TRBV5-1,CASSLERGAYEQYF
TRBD1,TRBJ1-1,TRBV29-1,CSVETTGTGNTEAFF
NA,TRBJ1-2,TRBV6-5,CASSYSSGAGDGYTF
NA,TRBJ2-5,TRBV12-3/TRBV12-4,CASSDKGSQETQYF
NA,TRBJ1-1,TRBV29-1,CSVGVGQRAEAFF
NA,TRBJ2-1,TRBV15,CATSRDGRYNEQFF
NA,TRBJ2-7,TRBV29-1,CSVESHGSPYEQYF
NA,TRBJ1-2,TRBV29-1,CSVRGQLRGLYGYTF
NA,TRBJ2-3,TRBV24-1,CATSDLEFASTDTQYF
NA,TRBJ1-1,TRBV6-2/TRBV6-3,CASSYSPGTMNTEAFF
NA,TRBJ2-4,TRBV12-3/TRBV12-4,CASGPGARYGTTKNIQYF
NA,TRBJ2-7,TRBV6-6,CASSFRWEQYF
TRBD2,TRBJ2-2,TRBV10-3,CAIGLAGNTGELFF
TRBD1,TRBJ1-1,TRBV28,CASSPGTADNTEAFF
TRBD1,TRBJ2-7,TRBV29-1,CSVSGTGGLFGEQYF
NA,TRBJ2-2,TRBV12-3/TRBV12-4,CASSFQLAGGELFF
TRBD1,TRBJ1-6,TRBV19,CASSAGTGSSPLHF
NA,TRBJ2-7,TRBV12-3/TRBV12-4,CASSFRAGPPQYF
NA,TRBJ1-6,TRBV9,CASSVETEDSPLHF
NA,TRBJ1-1,TRBV5-1,CASSFIKSMNTEAFF
NA,TRBJ1-1,TRBV27,CASRGSATNAEAFF
TRBD1,TRBJ1-6,TRBV6-6,CASSHRDRYSPLHF
NA,TRBJ2-2,TRBV6-5,CASSYRGLRGDGELFF
TRBD1,TRBJ1-6,TRBV6-1,CASSEWTGDNSPLHF
NA,TRBJ2-5,TRBV23-1,CASSQSRGAIAPQETQYF
TRBD2,TRBJ2-3,TRBV20-1,CSVPVTSGGTDTQYF
NA,TRBJ2-1,TRBV5-1,CASSLGPHNEQFF
NA,TRBJ2-1,TRBV29-1,CSVGPRDSYNEQFF
TRBD2,TRBJ2-1,TRBV24-1,CATSATSTGGDVEQFF
TRBD1,TRBJ2-7,TRBV18,CASSPGSAGGRNEQYF
NA,TRBJ1-6,TRBV24-1,CATSEAEFSPLHF
NA,TRBJ2-1,TRBV24-1,CATSPGEGIKEFF
TRBD2,TRBJ2-2,TRBV12-3/TRBV12-4,CASSFSTSWSGELFF
NA,TRBJ1-6,TRBV3-1,CASSQGNGQNSPLHF
TRBD1,TRBJ2-1,TRBV30,CAWTGGSYNEQFF
NA,TRBJ1-3,TRBV4-2,CASSIPPPVAGRNTIYF
TRBD1,TRBJ2-3,TRBV15,CATSRDRGADTQYF
NA,TRBJ2-1,TRBV19,CASSMAPHTRFF
TRBD2,TRBJ2-7,TRBV29-1,CSVAGLAGPNVGYEQYF
NA,TRBJ1-2,TRBV7-6,CASSLVGGGGIYGYTF
TRBD1,TRBJ2-6,TRBV11-2,CASRRPGQAYSGANVLTF
TRBD2,TRBJ2-7,TRBV7-2,CASSPTSGSVYEQYF
NA,TRBJ2-3,TRBV10-3,CAIRMADTQYF
NA,TRBJ1-1,TRBV6-4,CASSDGENTEAFF
TRBD2,TRBJ2-3,TRBV12-3/TRBV12-4,CASSSGLAGAPDTQYF
NA,TRBJ2-7,TRBV7-7,CASSLDQYSYEQYF
NA,TRBJ2-3,TRBV24-1,CATSDPRTVTDTQYF